Sequencing of this T cell receptor beta chain was carried out in a study of T cell clusters in autoimmune cytopenias. Study results and limitations: The T cell clusters were defined only in silico, without experimental functional validation. Clustering suggested that physiological T cell clusters were missing in primary autoimmune cytopenia patients. No cluster-lack signature appeared between secondary cytopenia and chronic lymphocytic leukemia patients, apparently due to lymphoma masking.

TRB was amplified from approximately 250 ng of peripheral blood genomic DNA per sample. Multiplex touch-down PCR amplified TRB using TRB-A and TRB-B pools in one tube. TCRdb reprocessed the multiplex PCR reads and stores each CDR3 protein as one record, lacking DNA. In total, the table holds approximately 600 distinct CDR3 sequences. By frequency, this clonotype is medium-sized. Its antigen is currently unknown. Germline V gene sequence: CDR1 DFQATT, CDR2 SNEGSKA (reference sequence). The CDR3 length is 12 residues. These data also featured in a second study, about T cell repertoires in aging, cancer and after chemotherapy. As that report states: In healthy donors, age-related TCR diversity loss mainly reflected lost richness.

The V gene is TRBV20-1, the J gene TRBJ1-2; the TRBD1 assignment by TCRdb is unverifiable without DNA. Sequencing input: peripheral blood. The TCR comes from a human donor with chronic lymphocytic leukemia. The CDR3 here is CSAAGQIYGYTF.